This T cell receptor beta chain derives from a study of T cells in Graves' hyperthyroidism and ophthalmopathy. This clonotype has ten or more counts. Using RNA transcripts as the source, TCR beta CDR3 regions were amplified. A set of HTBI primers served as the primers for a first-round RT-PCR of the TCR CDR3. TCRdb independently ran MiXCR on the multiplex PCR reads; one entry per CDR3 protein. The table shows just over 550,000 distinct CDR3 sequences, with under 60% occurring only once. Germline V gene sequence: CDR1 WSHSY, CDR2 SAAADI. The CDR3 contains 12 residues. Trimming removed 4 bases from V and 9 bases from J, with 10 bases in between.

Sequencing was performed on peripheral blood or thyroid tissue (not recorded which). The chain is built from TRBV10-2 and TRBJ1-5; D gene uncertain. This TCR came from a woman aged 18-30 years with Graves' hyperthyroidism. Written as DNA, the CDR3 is TGCGCCAGCAGTGCCGGGTCATTGCCCCAGCATTTT. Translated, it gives CASSAGSLPQHF.